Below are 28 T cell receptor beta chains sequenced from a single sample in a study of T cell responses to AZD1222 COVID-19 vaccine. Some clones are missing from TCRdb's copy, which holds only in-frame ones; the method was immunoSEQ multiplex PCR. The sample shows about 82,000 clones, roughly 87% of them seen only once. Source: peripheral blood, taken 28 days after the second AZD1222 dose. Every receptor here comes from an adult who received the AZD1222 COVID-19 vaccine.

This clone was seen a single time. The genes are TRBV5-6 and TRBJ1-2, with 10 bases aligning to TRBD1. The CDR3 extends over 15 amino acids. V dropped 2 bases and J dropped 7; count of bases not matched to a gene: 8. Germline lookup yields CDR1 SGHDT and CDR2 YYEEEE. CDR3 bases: TGTGCCAGCAGCTTTAGTTCGACAGGGGGCTCTGGCTACACCTTC. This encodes CASSFSSTGGSGYTF.

CDR3 nucleotides: TGTGCCAGCAGTCAGGACGGTTACTCTGGAAACACCATATATTTT. Encoded protein: CASSQDGYSGNTIYF. This chain links TRBV7-2 with TRBJ1-3, with D hard to call. V lost 6 bases and J lost 0, with 12 bases in between. Germline values: CDR1 SGHTA, CDR2 FQGNSA. The CDR3 is 15 amino acids. The entire variable domain, with the rest obtained from reference TRBV7-2 and TRBJ1-3, is as follows: GAGVSQSPSNKVTEKGKDVELRCDPISGHTALYWYRQSLGQGLEFLIYFQGNSAPDKSGLPSDRFSAERTGGSVSTLTIQRTQQEDSAVYLCASSQDGYSGNTIYFGEGSWLTVV.

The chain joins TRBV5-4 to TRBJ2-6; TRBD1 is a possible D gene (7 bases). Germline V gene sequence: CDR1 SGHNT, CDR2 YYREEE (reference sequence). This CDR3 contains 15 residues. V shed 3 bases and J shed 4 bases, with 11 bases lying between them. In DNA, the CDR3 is TGTGCCAGCAGCTCAGGGGGGAGAGGGGCCAACGTCCTGACTTTC. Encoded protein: CASSSGGRGANVLTF. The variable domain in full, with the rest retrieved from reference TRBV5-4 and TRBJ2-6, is ETGVTQSPTHLIKTRGQQVTLRCSSQSGHNTVSWYQQALGQGPQFIFQYYREEENGRGNFPPRFSGLQFPNYSSELNVNALELDDSALYLCASSSGGRGANVLTFGAGSRLTVL.

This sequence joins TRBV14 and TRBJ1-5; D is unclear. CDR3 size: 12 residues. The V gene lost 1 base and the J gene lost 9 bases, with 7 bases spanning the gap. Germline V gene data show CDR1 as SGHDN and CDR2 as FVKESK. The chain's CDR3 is CASSQGGGPQHF. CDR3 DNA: TGTGCCAGCAGCCAAGGAGGCGGGCCCCAGCATTTT.

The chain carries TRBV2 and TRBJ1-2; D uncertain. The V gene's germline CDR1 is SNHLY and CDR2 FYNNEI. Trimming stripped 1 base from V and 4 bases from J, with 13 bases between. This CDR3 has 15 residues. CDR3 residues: CASSEDRTSIYGYTF. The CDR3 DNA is TGTGCCAGCAGTGAAGATAGGACCTCTATCTATGGCTACACCTTC.

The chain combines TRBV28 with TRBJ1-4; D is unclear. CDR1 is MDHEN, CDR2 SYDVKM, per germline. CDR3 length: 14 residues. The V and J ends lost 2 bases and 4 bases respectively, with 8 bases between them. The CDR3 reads CASSLTAFNEKLFF. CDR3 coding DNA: TGTGCCAGCAGTTTAACAGCCTTTAATGAAAAACTGTTTTTT.

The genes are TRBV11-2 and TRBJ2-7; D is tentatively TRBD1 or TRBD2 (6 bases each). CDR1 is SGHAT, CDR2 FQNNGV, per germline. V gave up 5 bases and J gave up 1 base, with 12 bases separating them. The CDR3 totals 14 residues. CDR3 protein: CASSGGQVSYEQYF. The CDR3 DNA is TGTGCCAGCAGCGGGGGGCAGGTTTCCTACGAGCAGTACTTC.

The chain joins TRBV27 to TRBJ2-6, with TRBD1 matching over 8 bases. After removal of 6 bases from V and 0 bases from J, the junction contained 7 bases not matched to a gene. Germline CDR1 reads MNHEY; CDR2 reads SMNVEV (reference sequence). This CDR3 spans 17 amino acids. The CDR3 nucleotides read TGTGCCAGCAGCCCGGGACAGGCCTTCTCTGGGGCCAACGTCCTGACTTTC. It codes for CASSPGQAFSGANVLTF.

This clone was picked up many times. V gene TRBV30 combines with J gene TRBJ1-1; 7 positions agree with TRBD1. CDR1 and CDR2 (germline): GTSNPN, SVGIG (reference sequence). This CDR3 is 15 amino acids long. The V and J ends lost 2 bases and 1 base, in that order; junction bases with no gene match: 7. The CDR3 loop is CAWSRGLGGNTEAFF. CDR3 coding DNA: TGTGCCTGGAGTAGGGGGCTTGGCGGGAACACTGAAGCTTTCTTT.

In DNA, the CDR3 is TGCGCCAGCAGTTCTCTCGGGACGGCCAGCGGAGATACGCAGTATTTT. Translated, it gives CASSSLGTASGDTQYF. The chain is built from TRBV5-1 and TRBJ2-3; possibly TRBD1 or TRBD2 for D (5 bases each). Trimming left V 5 bases short and J 5 bases short, with 21 bases between. Germline loops: CDR1 SGHRS, CDR2 YFSETQ. CDR3 length: 16 residues.

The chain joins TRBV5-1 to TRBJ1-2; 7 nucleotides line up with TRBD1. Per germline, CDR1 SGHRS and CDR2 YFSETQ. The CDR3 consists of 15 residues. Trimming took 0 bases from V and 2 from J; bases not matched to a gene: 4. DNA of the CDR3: TGCGCCAGCAGCTTGGGGACAGGAGGCAACTATGGCTACACCTTC. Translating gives CASSLGTGGNYGYTF.

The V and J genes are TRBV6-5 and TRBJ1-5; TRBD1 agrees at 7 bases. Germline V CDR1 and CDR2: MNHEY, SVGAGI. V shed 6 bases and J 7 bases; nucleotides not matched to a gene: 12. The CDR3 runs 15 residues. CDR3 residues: CASRGAGGPGQPQHF. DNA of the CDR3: TGTGCCAGCAGGGGAGCAGGGGGTCCCGGACAGCCCCAGCATTTT.

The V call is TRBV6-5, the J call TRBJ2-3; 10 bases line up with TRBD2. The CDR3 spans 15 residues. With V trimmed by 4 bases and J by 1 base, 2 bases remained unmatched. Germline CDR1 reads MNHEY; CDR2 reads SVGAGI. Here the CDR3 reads CASSSLAGGTDTQYF. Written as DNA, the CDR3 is TGTGCCAGCAGTTCTCTAGCGGGGGGCACAGATACGCAGTATTTT.

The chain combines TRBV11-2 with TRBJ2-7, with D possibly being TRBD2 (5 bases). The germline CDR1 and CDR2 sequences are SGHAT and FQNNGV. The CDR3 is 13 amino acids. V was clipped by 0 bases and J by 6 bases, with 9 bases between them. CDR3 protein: CASSLDRRSEQYF. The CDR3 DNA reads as TGTGCCAGCAGCTTAGATAGGAGGAGCGAGCAGTACTTC.

CDR3 sequence (DNA): TGCGCCAGCAGCCAACTAACCACACTAGCGGGGCCCATAACTAGCACAGATACGCAGTATTTT. Translation: CASSQLTTLAGPITSTDTQYF. The J gene is TRBJ2-3, the V gene TRBV4-1; 10 nucleotides line up with TRBD2. CDR3 length: 21 residues. V was clipped by 2 bases and J by 0 bases; unmatched bases: 17. Germline values: CDR1 MGHRA, CDR2 YSYEKL.

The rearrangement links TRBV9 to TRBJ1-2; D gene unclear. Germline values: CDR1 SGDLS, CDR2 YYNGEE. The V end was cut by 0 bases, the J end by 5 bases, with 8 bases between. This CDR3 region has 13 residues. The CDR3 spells CASSVASGYGYTF. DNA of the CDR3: TGTGCCAGCAGCGTAGCTTCCGGGTATGGCTACACCTTC.

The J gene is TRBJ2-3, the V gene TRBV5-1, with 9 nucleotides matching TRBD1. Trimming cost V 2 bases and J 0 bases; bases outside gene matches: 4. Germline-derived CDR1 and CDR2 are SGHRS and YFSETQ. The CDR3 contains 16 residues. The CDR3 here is CASSLWTGESTDTQYF. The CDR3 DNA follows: TGCGCCAGCAGCTTATGGACAGGGGAGAGCACAGATACGCAGTATTTT.

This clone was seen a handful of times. Here the CDR3 reads CASRREGAGGYTF. CDR3 coding DNA: TGTGCCAGCAGGCGTGAGGGGGCCGGTGGCTACACCTTC. The chain couples TRBV27 to TRBJ1-2, with 7 bases identical to TRBD1. Germline V gene data show CDR1 as MNHEY and CDR2 as SMNVEV (reference sequence). V dropped 6 bases and J dropped 7; count of bases not matched to a gene: 8. This CDR3 contains 13 residues.

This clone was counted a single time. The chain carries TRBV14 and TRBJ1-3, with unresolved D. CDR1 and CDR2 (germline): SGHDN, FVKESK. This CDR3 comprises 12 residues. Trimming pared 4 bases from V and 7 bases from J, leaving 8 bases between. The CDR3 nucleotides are TGTGCCAGCAGCCCCTCCTCGAACACCATATATTTT. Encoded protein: CASSPSSNTIYF. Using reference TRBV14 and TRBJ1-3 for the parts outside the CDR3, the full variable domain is EAGVTQFPSHSVIEKGQTVTLRCDPISGHDNLYWYRRVMGKEIKFLLHFVKESKQDESGMPNNRFLAERTGGTYSTLKVQPAELEDSGVYFCASSPSSNTIYFGEGSWLTVV.

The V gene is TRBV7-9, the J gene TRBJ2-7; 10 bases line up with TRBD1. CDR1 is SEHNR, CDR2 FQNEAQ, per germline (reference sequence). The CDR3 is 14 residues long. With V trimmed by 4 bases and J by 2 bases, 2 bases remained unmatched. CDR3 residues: CASSSGTGAYEQYF. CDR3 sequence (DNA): TGTGCCAGCAGCTCCGGGACAGGGGCCTACGAGCAGTACTTC.

The CDR3 is CAISEDPPGGYTF. CDR3 nucleotide sequence: TGTGCCATCAGTGAGGACCCCCCAGGGGGCTACACCTTC. The rearrangement joins TRBV10-3 to TRBJ1-2, with D possibly being TRBD1 (5 bases). Trimming shortened V by 2 bases and J by 8 bases, and 12 bases separated the two germline ends. Germline V gives CDR1 ENHRY, CDR2 SYGVKD. The CDR3 is made up of 13 amino acids.

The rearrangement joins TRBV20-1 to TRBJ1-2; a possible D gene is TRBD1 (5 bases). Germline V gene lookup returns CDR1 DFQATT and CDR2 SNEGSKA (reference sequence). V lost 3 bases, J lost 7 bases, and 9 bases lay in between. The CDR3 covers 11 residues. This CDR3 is CSASPRAGYTF. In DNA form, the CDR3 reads TGCAGTGCTAGCCCCAGGGCTGGCTACACCTTC.

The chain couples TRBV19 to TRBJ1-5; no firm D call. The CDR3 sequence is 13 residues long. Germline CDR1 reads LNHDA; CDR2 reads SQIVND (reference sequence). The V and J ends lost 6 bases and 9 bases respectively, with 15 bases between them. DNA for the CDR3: TGTGCCAGTAGGATCCAATCCAATGGGCCCCAGCATTTT. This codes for CASRIQSNGPQHF.

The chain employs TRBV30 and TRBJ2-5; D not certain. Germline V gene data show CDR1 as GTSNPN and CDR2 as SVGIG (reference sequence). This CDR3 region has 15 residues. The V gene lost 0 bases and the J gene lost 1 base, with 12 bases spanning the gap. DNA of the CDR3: TGTGCCTGGAGTGTCAGTAGGTCTTTCCAAGAGACCCAGTACTTC. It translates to CAWSVSRSFQETQYF.

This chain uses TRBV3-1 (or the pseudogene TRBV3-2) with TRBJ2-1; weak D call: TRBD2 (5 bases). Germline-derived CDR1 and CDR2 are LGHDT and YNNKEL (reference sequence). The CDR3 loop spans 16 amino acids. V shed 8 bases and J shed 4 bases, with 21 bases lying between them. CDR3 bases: TGTGCCAGCCCCCCAAACGACCGGGATTTATACAATGAGCAGTTCTTC. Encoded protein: CASPPNDRDLYNEQFF.

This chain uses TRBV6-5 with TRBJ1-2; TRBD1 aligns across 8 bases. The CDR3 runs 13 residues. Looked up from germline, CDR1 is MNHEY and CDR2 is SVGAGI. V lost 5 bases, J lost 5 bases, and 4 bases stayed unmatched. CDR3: CASSIRQGYGYTF. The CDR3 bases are TGTGCCAGCAGTATCCGACAGGGGTATGGCTACACCTTC.

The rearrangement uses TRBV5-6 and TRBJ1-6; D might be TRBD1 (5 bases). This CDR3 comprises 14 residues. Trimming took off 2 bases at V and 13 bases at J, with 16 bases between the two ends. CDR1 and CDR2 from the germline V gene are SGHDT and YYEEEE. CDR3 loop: CASSLWNQGAPLHF. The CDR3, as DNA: TGTGCCAGCAGCTTATGGAATCAGGGCGCCCCCCTCCACTTT.

The CDR3 DNA reads TGTGCCAGCAGCGTAACGGCGAACACTGAAGCTTTCTTT. Translating it yields CASSVTANTEAFF. The chain has TRBV9 and TRBJ1-1; D is uncertain. There are 13 residues in the CDR3. V was cut by 1 base and J by 1 base, with 5 bases left in between. Germline V gives CDR1 SGDLS, CDR2 YYNGEE.